The clone carrying this TCR beta chain is termed medium-sized. The data were obtained in a study of immune heterogeneity within non-small cell lung tumors. CDR1 SGDLS and CDR2 YYNGEE come from the germline V gene. The CDR3 has 15 amino acids. With V trimmed by 3 bases and J by 5 bases, 5 bases remained unmatched. Template input, which was bulk tumor genomic DNA, totaled approximately 600 ng per sample. Biopsy collection occurred during surgery, with several far-apart biopsies per primary tumor. Patients underwent curative surgery for non-small cell lung cancer (untreated and newly diagnosed). Amplification of the TCR beta CDR3 was achieved through multiplex PCR with 32 V and 13 J primers. TCRdb passed the multiplex PCR reads through MiXCR, listing each CDR3 protein once. The sample includes some 10,000 distinct CDR3 sequences, roughly 30% of them seen just once.

The receptor was derived from a woman in her sixties with non-small cell lung cancer. The chain links TRBV9 to TRBJ2-7; TRBD2 matches 13 bases. Sequenced material: lung tumor tissue. The CDR3 sequence: CASSDQGLAGDEQYF. Here the CDR3 DNA reads TGTGCCAGCAGCGACCAAGGACTAGCGGGAGACGAGCAGTACTTC.